This T cell receptor (beta chain) came from a study of shared clonotypes between healthy human individuals. Assay used: immunoSEQ multiplex PCR; TCRdb lists only in-frame clones, some missing. The sample carries some 470,000 clones, over 65% recorded once. Germline CDR1 is MNHNS and CDR2 is SASEGT. The CDR3 spans 14 residues. Trimming left V 7 bases short and J 6 bases short, with 16 bases between. This chain uses TRBV6-1 with TRBJ1-5; maybe TRBD1 (6 bases). The TCR sequence derives from a woman between 40 and 50 years old in good health. Some clones in this sample may be carry-over from other donors' samples. Specimen: PBMCs. CDR3 sequence: CASTSQGGGQPQHF. CDR3 sequence (DNA): TGTGCCAGCACCTCACAGGGAGGGGGTCAGCCCCAGCATTTT.